This TCR beta chain is from a study of CD8+CD57+ T cells in acquired aplastic anemia. The study profiled TCR beta VDJ and CDR3 using genomic DNA as template. TCRdb re-called the reads with MiXCR, one entry per CDR3 protein. The sample includes 250,000 to 300,000 distinct CDR3 sequences, 56% of them seen just once. This clonotype has ten or more counts. Deletions cut 3 bases from V and 6 bases from J, with 10 bases between. This CDR3 contains 13 residues. In germline, CDR1 is SGHTA, CDR2 FQGNSA. The rearrangement links TRBV7-2 to TRBJ2-3; a possible D gene is TRBD2 (6 bases). The TCR originated in a human donor with severe aplastic anemia or a healthy control (not recorded which). Sequenced material: sorted CD4+, CD8+, or CD8+CD57+ T cells (not recorded which) from PBMCs. In nucleotides, the CDR3 is TGTGCCAGCAGCTTCTCGGAGGGGGATACGCAGTATTTT. It is translated as CASSFSEGDTQYF.